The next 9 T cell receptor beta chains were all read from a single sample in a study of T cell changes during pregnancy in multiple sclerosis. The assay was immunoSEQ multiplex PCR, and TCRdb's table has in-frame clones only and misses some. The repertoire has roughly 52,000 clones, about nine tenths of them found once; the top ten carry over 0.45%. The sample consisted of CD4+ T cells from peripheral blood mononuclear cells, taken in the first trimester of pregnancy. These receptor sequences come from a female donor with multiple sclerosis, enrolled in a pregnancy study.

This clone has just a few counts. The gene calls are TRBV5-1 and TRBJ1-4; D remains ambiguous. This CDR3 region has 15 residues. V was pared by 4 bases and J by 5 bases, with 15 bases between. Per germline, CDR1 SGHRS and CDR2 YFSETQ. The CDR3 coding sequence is TGCGCCAGCAGCGGCCTGCCAGGATCGAATGAAAAACTGTTTTTT. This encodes CASSGLPGSNEKLFF.

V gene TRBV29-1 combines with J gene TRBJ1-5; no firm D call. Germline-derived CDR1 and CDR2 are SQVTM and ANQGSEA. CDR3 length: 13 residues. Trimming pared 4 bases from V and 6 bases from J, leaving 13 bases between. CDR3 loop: CSVGAFLGQPQHF. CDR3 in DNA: TGCAGCGTTGGGGCCTTTCTGGGTCAGCCCCAGCATTTT.

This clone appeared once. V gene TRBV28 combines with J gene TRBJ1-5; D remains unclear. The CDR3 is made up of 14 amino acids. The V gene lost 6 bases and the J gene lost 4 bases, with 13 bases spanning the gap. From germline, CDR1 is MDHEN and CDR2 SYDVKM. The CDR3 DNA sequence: TGTGCCAGCAGCCCCCCGGGTCTTAATCAGCCCCAGCATTTT. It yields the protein CASSPPGLNQPQHF.

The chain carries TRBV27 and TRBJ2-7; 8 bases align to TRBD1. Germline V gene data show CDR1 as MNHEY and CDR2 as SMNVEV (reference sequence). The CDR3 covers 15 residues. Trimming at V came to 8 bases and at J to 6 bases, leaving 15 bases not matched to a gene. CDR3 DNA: TGTGCCAGCCCCCGGACTCCCGCAGGGGGCTGCGAGCAGTACTTC. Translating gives CASPRTPAGGCEQYF.

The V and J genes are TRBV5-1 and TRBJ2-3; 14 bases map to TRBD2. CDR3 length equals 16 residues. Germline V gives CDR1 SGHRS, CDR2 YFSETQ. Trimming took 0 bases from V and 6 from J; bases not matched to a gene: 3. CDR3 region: CASSLARLAGGDTQYF. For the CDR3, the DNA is TGCGCCAGCAGCTTGGCCCGACTAGCGGGAGGGGATACGCAGTATTTT. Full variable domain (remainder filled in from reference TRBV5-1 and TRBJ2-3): KAGVTQTPRYLIKTRGQQVTLSCSPISGHRSVSWYQQTPGQGLQFLFEYFSETQRNKGNFPGRFSGRQFSNSRSEMNVSTLELGDSALYLCASSLARLAGGDTQYFGPGTRLTVL.

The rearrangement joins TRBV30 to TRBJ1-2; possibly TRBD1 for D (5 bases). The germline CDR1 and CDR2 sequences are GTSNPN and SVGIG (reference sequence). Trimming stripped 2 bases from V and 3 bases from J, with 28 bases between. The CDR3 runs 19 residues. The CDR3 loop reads CAWSPLKEGRWRWYYGYTF. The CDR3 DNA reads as TGTGCCTGGAGTCCGTTAAAGGAGGGACGTTGGAGGTGGTACTATGGCTACACCTTC.

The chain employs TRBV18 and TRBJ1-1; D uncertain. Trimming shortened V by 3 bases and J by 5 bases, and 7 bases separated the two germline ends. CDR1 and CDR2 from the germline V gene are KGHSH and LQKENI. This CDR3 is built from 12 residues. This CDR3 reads CASSPHGTEAFF. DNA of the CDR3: TGTGCCAGCTCACCCCACGGGACTGAAGCTTTCTTT. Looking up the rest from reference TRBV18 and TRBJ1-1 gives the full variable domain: NAGVMQNPRHLVRRRGQEARLRCSPMKGHSHVYWYRQLPEEGLKFMVYLQKENIIDESGMPKERFSAEFPKEGPSILRIQQVVRGDSAAYFCASSPHGTEAFFGQGTRLTVV.

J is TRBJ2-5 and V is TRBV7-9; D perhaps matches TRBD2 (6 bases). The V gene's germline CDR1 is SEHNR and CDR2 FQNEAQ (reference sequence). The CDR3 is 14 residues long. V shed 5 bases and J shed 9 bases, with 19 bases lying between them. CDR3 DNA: TGTGCCAGCAGCCGTGACGGCCTGAGGGAGGCCCAGTACTTC. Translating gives CASSRDGLREAQYF.

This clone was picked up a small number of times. This chain's CDR3 is CASKITTGAYTEAFF. The CDR3 nucleotides read TGTGCCAGCAAAATAACGACAGGAGCATACACTGAAGCTTTCTTT. The chain couples TRBV6-5 to TRBJ1-1; a weak D match, TRBD1 (6 bases). Per the germline V gene, CDR1 is MNHEY and CDR2 is SVGAGI. The V gene lost 7 bases and the J gene lost 3 bases, with 18 bases spanning the gap. This CDR3 is built from 15 residues.